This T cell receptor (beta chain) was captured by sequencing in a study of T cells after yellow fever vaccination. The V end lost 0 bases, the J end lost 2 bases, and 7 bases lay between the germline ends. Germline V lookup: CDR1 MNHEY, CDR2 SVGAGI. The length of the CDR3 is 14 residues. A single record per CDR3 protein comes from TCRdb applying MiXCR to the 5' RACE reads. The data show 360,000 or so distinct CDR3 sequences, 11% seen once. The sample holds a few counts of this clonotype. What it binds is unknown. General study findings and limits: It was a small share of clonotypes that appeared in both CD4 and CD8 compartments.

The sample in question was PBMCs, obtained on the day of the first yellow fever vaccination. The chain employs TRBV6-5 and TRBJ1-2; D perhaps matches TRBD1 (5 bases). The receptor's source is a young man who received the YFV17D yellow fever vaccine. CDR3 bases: TGTGCCAGCAGTTACTCTCAGGGCAACTATGGCTACACCTTC. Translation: CASSYSQGNYGYTF.